The 22 T cell receptor beta chains below were found in one sample sequenced in a study of T cell clonotyping in hematopoietic cell transplantation. Some clones are missing from TCRdb's copy, which holds only in-frame ones; the method was immunoSEQ multiplex PCR. The repertoire holds 55,000 to 70,000 clones, with about 93% as singletons. Specimen: peripheral blood mononuclear cells. These receptors all come from a man aged 50-59 years in good health. Some clones in this sample may be carry-over from other donors' samples.

The CDR3 DNA sequence: TGTGCCAGCAGCCTGGGGTCGGTACACAATGAGCAGTTCTTC. Translation gives CASSLGSVHNEQFF. This chain connects TRBV27 to TRBJ2-1; D uncertain. CDR1 MNHEY and CDR2 SMNVEV come from the germline V gene (reference sequence). The CDR3 sequence is 14 residues long. With 6 bases removed from V and 5 bases from J, the gap between germline ends came to 14 bases.

The chain combines TRBV7-6 with TRBJ1-1; no definite D call. Trimming pared 0 bases from V and 1 base from J, leaving 9 bases between. This CDR3 comprises 15 residues. The germline V gene encodes CDR1 SGHVS and CDR2 FNYEAQ. The CDR3 DNA reads as TGTGCCAGCAGCTTAGCTAGCGACTGGAACACTGAAGCTTTCTTT. Protein product: CASSLASDWNTEAFF. The full variable domain, with the rest looked up from reference TRBV7-6 and TRBJ1-1, is GAGVSQSPRYKVTKRGQDVALRCDPISGHVSLYWYRQALGQGPEFLTYFNYEAQQDKSGLPNDRFSAERPEGSISTLTIQRTEQRDSAMYRCASSLASDWNTEAFFGQGTRLTVV.

V gene TRBV13 combines with J gene TRBJ2-6, with unresolved D. The V end lost 4 bases, the J end lost 1 base, and 8 bases lay between the germline ends. Germline V CDR1 and CDR2: PRHDT, FYEKMQ (reference sequence). The CDR3 loop spans 15 amino acids. DNA for the CDR3: TGTGCCAGCAGCTCCAAAGGATCTGGGGCCAACGTCCTGACTTTC. It codes for CASSSKGSGANVLTF.

The J gene is TRBJ1-1, the V gene TRBV7-2; 10 nucleotides match TRBD1. CDR1 and CDR2 (germline): SGHTA, FQGNSA. Trimming at V came to 1 base and at J to 5 bases, leaving 7 bases not matched to a gene. The CDR3 covers 16 residues. CDR3 protein: CASSLGQGAWGTEAFF. Written as DNA, the CDR3 is TGTGCCAGCAGCTTAGGACAGGGGGCCTGGGGAACTGAAGCTTTCTTT.

The genes are TRBV5-6 and TRBJ1-1; D remains unclear. The V and J ends lost 1 base and 8 bases respectively, with 6 bases between them. The CDR3 runs 11 residues. Germline values: CDR1 SGHDT, CDR2 YYEEEE. DNA for the CDR3: TGTGCCAGCAGCTTGCTGGCAGAAGCTTTCTTT. This gives the protein CASSLLAEAFF. Full variable domain (outside the CDR3, taken from reference TRBV5-6 and TRBJ1-1): DAGVTQSPTHLIKTRGQQVTLRCSPKSGHDTVSWYQQALGQGPQFIFQYYEEEERQRGNFPDRFSGHQFPNYSSELNVNALLLGDSALYLCASSLLAEAFFGQGTRLTVV.

The J gene is TRBJ1-3, the V gene TRBV5-1; no clear D. Germline V lookup: CDR1 SGHRS, CDR2 YFSETQ. This CDR3 is 13 amino acids long. V lost 2 bases to trimming and J lost 1 base, with 4 bases between them. The DNA for the CDR3 is TGCGCCAGCAGCTTTGATTCTGGAAACACCATATATTTT. Translated, it gives CASSFDSGNTIYF.

Comments on this clone: At one of its ends the junction is not consistent with the germline gene, which may arise from a read error. The chain couples TRBV30 to TRBJ2-7; 8 bases map to TRBD2. The CDR3 extends over 16 amino acids. The germline gives CDR1 GTSNPN, CDR2 SVGIG (reference sequence). As DNA, the CDR3 is TGTGCCTGGAGTGTTTCGACGGGAGGGCTCTCCTCCGAGCAGTACTTC. Residues: CAWSVSTGGLSSEQYF.

CDR3 loop: CASSDVLSGNTIYF. The CDR3, as DNA: TGTGCCAGCAGTGATGTCCTCTCTGGAAACACCATATATTTT. The chain has TRBV6-1 and TRBJ1-3; D unresolved. The CDR3 has 14 residues. Germline CDR1 and CDR2: MNHNS and SASEGT. The ends were cut back, 3 bases at V and 0 bases at J, with 6 bases in the middle.

This chain joins TRBV29-1 and TRBJ2-2, with D uncertain. The germline CDR1 and CDR2 sequences are SQVTM and ANQGSEA. V lost 6 bases to trimming and J lost 2 bases, with 22 bases between them. This CDR3 comprises 17 residues. The CDR3 sequence is CSVLRTTTRTNTGELFF. The CDR3 bases are TGCAGCGTCCTGAGGACGACGACCCGGACCAACACCGGGGAGCTGTTTTTT.

V is TRBV5-1 and J is TRBJ2-1; 14 bases agree with TRBD2. V was clipped by 5 bases and J by 6 bases; unmatched bases: 4. The CDR3 spans 15 residues. In germline, CDR1 is SGHRS, CDR2 YFSETQ. CDR3 protein: CASSPGTSGSNEQFF. CDR3 nucleotides: TGCGCCAGCAGTCCCGGGACTAGCGGGAGCAATGAGCAGTTCTTC.

This chain connects TRBV27 to TRBJ2-1; TRBD1 matches at 9 bases. The V gene's germline CDR1 is MNHEY and CDR2 SMNVEV (reference sequence). The CDR3 is 15 residues long. V lost 6 bases and J lost 3; bases outside the gene matches: 6. CDR3 nucleotides: TGTGCCAGCAGGGGGAGGGACAGGGACTACAATGAGCAGTTCTTC. Translation: CASRGRDRDYNEQFF.

V is TRBV5-1 and J is TRBJ2-1; D is possibly TRBD2 (6 bases). CDR1 and CDR2 from the germline V gene are SGHRS and YFSETQ. The CDR3 contains 15 residues. Trimming shortened V by 0 bases and J by 2 bases, and 9 bases separated the two germline ends. The CDR3 DNA sequence: TGCGCCAGCAGCTTGGGCGGGGCAACCTACAATGAGCAGTTCTTC. Translating it yields CASSLGGATYNEQFF.

The rearrangement uses TRBV6-1 and TRBJ2-7; D might be TRBD2 (5 bases). The CDR3 totals 12 residues. Germline assignment: CDR1 MNHNS and CDR2 SASEGT. The V end lost 6 bases, the J end lost 3 bases, and 9 bases lay between the germline ends. DNA of the CDR3: TGTGCCAGCAGCGACCGGGGCTACGAGCAGTACTTC. This encodes CASSDRGYEQYF.

This clone was found once. The chain joins TRBV6-5 to TRBJ1-5; D unclear. The CDR3 length is 16 residues. Trimming removed 4 bases at V and 0 bases at J, with 13 bases between. Looked up from germline, CDR1 is MNHEY and CDR2 is SVGAGI. The CDR3 coding sequence is TGTGCCAGCAGTTCTACTCGGACGGGTAGCAATCAGCCCCAGCATTTT. It specifies CASSSTRTGSNQPQHF.

This clone was counted only a few times. The chain recombines TRBV7-2 with TRBJ2-5, with 7 nucleotides matching TRBD2. Trimming cost V 4 bases and J 5 bases; bases outside gene matches: 13. CDR3 length: 16 residues. Looked up from germline, CDR1 is SGHTA and CDR2 is FQGNSA. The CDR3 DNA is TGTGCCAGCAGCTCAGGACTAGGCGGATGGCAGGAGACCCAGTACTTC. It specifies CASSSGLGGWQETQYF. Using reference TRBV7-2 and TRBJ2-5 for the parts outside the CDR3, the full variable domain is GAGVSQSPSNKVTEKGKDVELRCDPISGHTALYWYRQSLGQGLEFLIYFQGNSAPDKSGLPSDRFSAERTGGSVSTLTIQRTQQEDSAVYLCASSSGLGGWQETQYFGPGTRLLVL.

The genes are TRBV19 and TRBJ2-2; D not certain. This CDR3 is 15 amino acids long. V was trimmed by 3 bases and J by 4 bases, leaving 12 bases between them. CDR1 is LNHDA, CDR2 SQIVND, per germline (reference sequence). This CDR3 is CASSIVAVSTGELFF. CDR3 bases: TGTGCCAGTAGTATCGTGGCGGTCAGCACCGGGGAGCTGTTTTTT.

The chain combines TRBV19 with TRBJ1-5; TRBD1 is a possible D gene (6 bases). The V and J ends lost 3 bases and 3 bases respectively, with 12 bases between them. This CDR3 region has 15 residues. Per the germline V gene, CDR1 is LNHDA and CDR2 is SQIVND (reference sequence). This chain's CDR3 is CASSIGTKFNQPQHF. Here the CDR3 DNA reads TGTGCCAGTAGTATCGGGACAAAATTCAATCAGCCCCAGCATTTT.

This chain links TRBV19 with TRBJ2-5; D is perhaps TRBD2 (5 bases). The CDR3 loop spans 13 amino acids. Trimming removed 2 bases from V and 2 bases from J, with 6 bases in between. From germline, CDR1 is LNHDA and CDR2 SQIVND (reference sequence). CDR3 sequence (DNA): TGTGCCAGTAGTATAACTAGACAAGAGACCCAGTACTTC. Its translation: CASSITRQETQYF.

This chain's CDR3 is CASSPRQDYTEAFF. In DNA form, the CDR3 reads TGTGCCAGCAGCCCGCGACAGGATTACACTGAAGCTTTCTTT. The J gene is TRBJ1-1, the V gene TRBV7-6, with a possible D match to TRBD1 (6 bases). This CDR3 is built from 14 residues. Germline-derived CDR1 and CDR2 are SGHVS and FNYEAQ. Trimming shortened V by 5 bases and J by 3 bases, and 13 bases separated the two germline ends.

V and J are TRBV19 and TRBJ2-5; no definite D call. V dropped 6 bases and J dropped 7 bases, with 9 bases sitting between them. The CDR3 runs 11 residues. Germline V CDR1 and CDR2: LNHDA, SQIVND (reference sequence). CDR3 DNA sequence: TGTGCCAGTAGGGAGAGTGGGACCCAGTACTTC. It yields the protein CASRESGTQYF. The variable domain in full, completed from reference TRBV19 and TRBJ2-5, reads DGGITQSPKYLFRKEGQNVTLSCEQNLNHDAMYWYRQDPGQGLRLIYYSQIVNDFQKGDIAEGYSVSREKKESFPLTVTSAQKNPTAFYLCASRESGTQYFGPGTRLLVL.

V is TRBV5-5 and J is TRBJ2-1, with D possibly being TRBD1 (5 bases). Germline V CDR1 and CDR2: SGHKS, YYEKEE (reference sequence). V lost 1 base to trimming and J lost 8 bases, with 13 bases between them. This CDR3 is 14 amino acids long. The CDR3 sequence is CASSLNQGMYEQFF. Here the CDR3 DNA reads TGTGCCAGCAGCTTGAATCAGGGCATGTATGAGCAGTTCTTC.

This clone was found once. The genes are TRBV27 and TRBJ2-5; a weak D match, TRBD2 (5 bases). V lost 8 bases and J 5 bases, leaving 21 bases between the germline ends. Germline values: CDR1 MNHEY, CDR2 SMNVEV (reference sequence). This CDR3 comprises 15 residues. The CDR3 here is CASVFSWGTGETQYF. The CDR3 DNA follows: TGTGCCAGCGTATTTTCTTGGGGTACGGGGGAGACCCAGTACTTC.